The entry below describes one TCR beta chain. The antigen this receptor binds is unknown. Per-base qualities were not stored, and no clone one base away is much larger. This specimen belongs to a study of blood T cell repertoires in COVID-19 (dated by TCRdb to 2018 to 2020). Broadly, across the study: Samples covering the acute and convalescent phases of COVID-19 were provided by collaborators in the United States, Italy and Spain. HLA class I and class II types, where available, came from metadata supplied by the sample provider rather than from assay-based typing. A freely available public database, intended as a resource for researchers studying the immune response to SARS-CoV-2, is where the repertoires were released. The prospective study material was composed of cDNA or gDNA derived from T cells, B-cell-depleted T cells, or PBMCs. Samples were obtained from the ongoing ImmuneRACE study (first 160 participants) and from 1,254 subjects provided by 6 global collaborators. Deeply sampled blood TCRbeta repertoires from subjects exposed to, actively infected with, or recovered from COVID-19 were included in the dataset. The sample metadata nearly always contained a de-identified subject ID, COVID-19 status, age in years and sex.

A second Seattle source provided samples from volunteer blood donors who had recovered from COVID-19. The collaborating institutions used their own protocols to collect whole blood in K2EDTA tubes. Collaborator samples were shipped for TCRbeta analysis as frozen whole blood, isolated PBMCs, or DNA extracted from either sample type. TCRbeta CDR3 regions were amplified from genomic DNA using the immunoSEQ Assay, a bias-controlled multiplex PCR. As for the authors' bioinformatics: The number of nucleated cells in each sample was estimated from the amplification of reference gene primers within the assay. To quantify the absolute abundance of each unique TCRbeta CDR3 rearrangement, sequence reads were collapsed and filtered. For each sample, productive Simpson clonality was calculated by taking the square root of Simpson's diversity index across productive rearrangements. Here the immuneACCESS table is served through TCRdb, limited to in-frame sequences with V and J called. Missing clones are a known gap in these copies; in checked studies unresolved V genes cover under half, and the rest lacks a known reason. V, J and clone size derive from that table, while D and trimming were established from the DNA sequence. A total of a few hundred thousand clones appear in this sample, under 90% of them only once. Jointly, the top ten make up 0.94% of the sample.

Broader findings and caveats from the paper: The quantity of clinical and demographic metadata differed by source and by participant and was supplied without curation.

The sequenced sample consisted of peripheral blood. This receptor was obtained from a woman aged 40 to 55 who had recovered from COVID-19.

The DNA sequence reads TGTGCCAGCAGCCACCTTGGCCCTGGGAGCTACGAGCAGTACTTC. Its translation reads: CASSHLGPGSYEQYF. The V gene is TRBV3-1 (or the pseudogene TRBV3-2) and the J gene is TRBJ2-7; tentative D gene TRBD2, with 5 bases matching. The CDR3, cysteine through phenylalanine, is 15 amino acids long. The kept DNA is CDR3 alone, 45 bases in frame from the first base. Relative to germline, V is 3 bases shorter and J is 3 bases shorter, with 15 bases between their ends. CDR1 LGHDT and CDR2 YNNKEL are derived from the germline V gene (reference sequence).